This T cell receptor beta chain emerged from a study of vaccination effects on CD4 cells after COVID-19. With about 9 days of culture completed, CD4+ T cells were isolated. All study participants received two doses of BNT162b2 or mRNA-1273 vaccine. Study-level results: Clones of infection and vaccine origin contracted markedly late after vaccination.

The assay was immunoSEQ multiplex PCR, and TCRdb's table has in-frame clones only and misses some. This repertoire shows 25,000 to 35,000 clones, about 74% found once; its top ten account for 14% to 15%. Germline CDR1 SNHLY, CDR2 FYNNEI. There are 15 residues in the CDR3. The V gene end was trimmed by 6 bases and the J gene end by 3 bases; junction bases not matched to a gene: 7. Regarding this clone: Its antigen is still unknown.

The receptor's source is a human donor who received a COVID-19 vaccine. The rearrangement links TRBV2 to TRBJ2-7; 11 nucleotides match TRBD2. Material: CD4+ T cells from PBMCs cultured without peptide, obtained after COVID-19 vaccination. The CDR3 DNA reads as TGTGCCAGCAGAGCTAGCGGGAGGTTCAACTACGAGCAGTACTTC. This encodes CASRASGRFNYEQYF.